The entry below describes one T cell receptor (beta chain). The target antigen is unknown. The data belong to a study of CXCR3-negative and CXCR3-positive naive CD8 T cells. General study results and limits: The study found comparably high diversity in both naive subsets and much lower diversity in memory CD8+ cells. In naive cells, CXCR3-negative and CXCR3-positive subsets had similar TRBV-TRBJ usage; memory cells differed.

The germline V gene has CDR1 SGHDT and CDR2 YYEEEE. The CDR3 consists of 17 residues. CD45RO-CCR7+CD27+CD95- expression identified naive CD8+ T cells. Preparation of TRB cDNA libraries relied on 5' RACE carrying UMI labels. With the 5' RACE reads reprocessed, TCRdb shows one record per CDR3 protein and no DNA. There are tens of thousands of distinct CDR3 sequences in the sample, with around 1.5% held by the top ten. This chain joins TRBV5-6 and TRBJ2-1; TCRdb returns TRBD1, unconfirmable since there is no DNA. The sample consisted of naive CXCR3- CD8+ T cells from blood. Sample subset: CD45RO-CCR7+CD27+CD95- naive CD8+ T cells lacking CXCR3 (TNR3-). This clonotype was obtained from a human donor in good health. Some clones in this sample may be carry-over from other donors' samples. CDR3 residues: CASSFSPGQGAYNEQFF.